This record looks at one T cell receptor (beta chain) sequence and its context. V shed 0 bases and J shed 5 bases, with 16 bases lying between them. The length of the CDR3 is 16 residues. Per the germline V gene, CDR1 is MNHEY and CDR2 is SVGAGI. These data are taken from a study of patients and donors after allogeneic stem cell transplantation. MiXCR, applied by TCRdb to the RT-PCR reads, yields one record per CDR3 protein. The data contain about 960,000 distinct CDR3 sequences, approximately 18% of them singletons. The sequencing input was blood, either unsorted or a sorted T cell fraction (not recorded which). The source of this sequence is a human donor who was either an allogeneic HSCT recipient or a stem cell or donor lymphocyte infusion donor (not recorded which). It is not recorded whose cells these are; they may come from a transplant donor. V gene TRBV6-5 combines with J gene TRBJ2-5; weak D call: TRBD1 (6 bases). The CDR3 is CASSYSGAPQRETQYF. In nucleotides, the CDR3 is TGTGCCAGCAGTTACTCGGGGGCCCCCCAGAGGGAGACCCAGTACTTC.